This T cell receptor (beta chain) derives from a study of blood T cell repertoires in COVID-19. Study background: T cells, B-cell-depleted T cells, or PBMCs supplied cDNA or gDNA.

Only in-frame clones appear in the TCRdb table, and some are missing; sequencing was by immunoSEQ multiplex PCR. The sample records roughly 140,000 clones, approximately 86% being singletons. Germline V CDR1 and CDR2: LGHDT, YNNKEL (reference sequence). The ends lost 1 base at V and 3 bases at J; junction bases unmatched: 1. The CDR3 is 14 amino acids. This sequence joins TRBV3-1 (or the pseudogene TRBV3-2) and TRBJ1-2, with TRBD1 identical over 8 bases. The receptor was isolated from a man aged 70 or older with acute or convalescent COVID-19. The sequenced material came from peripheral blood. CDR3 bases: TGTGCCAGCAGCCAAGCGACAGGGGACTATGGCTACACCTTC. Protein product: CASSQATGDYGYTF.